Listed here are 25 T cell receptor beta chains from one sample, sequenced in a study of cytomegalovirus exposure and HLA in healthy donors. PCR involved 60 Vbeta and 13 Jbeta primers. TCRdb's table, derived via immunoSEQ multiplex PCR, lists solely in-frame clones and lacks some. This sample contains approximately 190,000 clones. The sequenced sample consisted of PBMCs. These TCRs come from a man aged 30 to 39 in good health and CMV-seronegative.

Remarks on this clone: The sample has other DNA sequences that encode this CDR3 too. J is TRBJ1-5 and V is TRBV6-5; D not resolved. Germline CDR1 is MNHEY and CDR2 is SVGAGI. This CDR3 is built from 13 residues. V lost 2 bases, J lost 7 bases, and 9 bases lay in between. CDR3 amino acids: CASSYNTEQPQHF. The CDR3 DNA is TGTGCCAGCAGTTACAATACAGAGCAGCCCCAGCATTTT.

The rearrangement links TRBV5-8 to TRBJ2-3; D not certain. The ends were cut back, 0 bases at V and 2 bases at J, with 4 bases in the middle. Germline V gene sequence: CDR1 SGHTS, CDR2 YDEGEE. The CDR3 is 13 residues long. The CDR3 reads CASSLVATDTQYF. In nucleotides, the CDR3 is TGTGCCAGCAGCTTGGTAGCCACAGATACGCAGTATTTT.

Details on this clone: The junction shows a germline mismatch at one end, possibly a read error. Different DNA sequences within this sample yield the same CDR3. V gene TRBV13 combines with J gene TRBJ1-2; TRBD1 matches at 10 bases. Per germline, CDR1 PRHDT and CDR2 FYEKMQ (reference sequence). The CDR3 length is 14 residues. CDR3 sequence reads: CASSLGTGDYGYTF. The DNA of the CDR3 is TGTGCCAGCAGCCTAGGGACAGGGGATTATGGCTACACCTTC. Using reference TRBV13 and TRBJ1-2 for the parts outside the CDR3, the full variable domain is AAGVIQSPRHLIKEKRETATLKCYPIPRHDTVYWYQQGPGQDPQFLISFYEKMQSDKGSIPDRFSAQQFSDYHSELNMSSLELGDSALYFCASSLGTGDYGYTFGSGTRLTVV.

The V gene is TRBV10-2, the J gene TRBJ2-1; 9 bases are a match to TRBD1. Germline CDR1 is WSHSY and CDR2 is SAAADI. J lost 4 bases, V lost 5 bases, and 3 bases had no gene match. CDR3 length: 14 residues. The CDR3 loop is CASSPGQGYNEQFF. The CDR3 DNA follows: TGCGCCAGCAGTCCGGGACAGGGTTACAATGAGCAGTTCTTC.

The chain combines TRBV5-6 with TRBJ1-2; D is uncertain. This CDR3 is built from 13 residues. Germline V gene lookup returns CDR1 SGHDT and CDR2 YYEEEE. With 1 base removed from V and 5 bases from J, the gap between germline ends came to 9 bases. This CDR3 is CASSLRGLYGYTF. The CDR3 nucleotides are TGTGCCAGCAGCTTGCGGGGTCTTTATGGCTACACCTTC.

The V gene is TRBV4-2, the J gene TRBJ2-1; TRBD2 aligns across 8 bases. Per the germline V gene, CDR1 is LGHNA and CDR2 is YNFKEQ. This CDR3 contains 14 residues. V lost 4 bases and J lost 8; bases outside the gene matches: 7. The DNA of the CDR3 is TGTGCCAGCAGCCTACGGGGGGGCCTGGATGAGCAGTTCTTC. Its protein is CASSLRGGLDEQFF.

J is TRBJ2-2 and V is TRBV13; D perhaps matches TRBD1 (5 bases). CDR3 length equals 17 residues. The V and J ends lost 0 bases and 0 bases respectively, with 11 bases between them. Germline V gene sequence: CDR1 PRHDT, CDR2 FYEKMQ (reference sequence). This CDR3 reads CASSLGFETANTGELFF. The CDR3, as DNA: TGTGCCAGCAGCTTAGGGTTCGAGACAGCGAACACCGGGGAGCTGTTTTTT.

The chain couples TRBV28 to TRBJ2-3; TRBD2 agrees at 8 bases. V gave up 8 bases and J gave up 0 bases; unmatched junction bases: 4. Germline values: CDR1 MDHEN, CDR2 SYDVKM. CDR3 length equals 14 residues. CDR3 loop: CASGLAGSTDTQYF. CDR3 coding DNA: TGTGCCAGCGGCCTAGCGGGCAGCACAGATACGCAGTATTTT.

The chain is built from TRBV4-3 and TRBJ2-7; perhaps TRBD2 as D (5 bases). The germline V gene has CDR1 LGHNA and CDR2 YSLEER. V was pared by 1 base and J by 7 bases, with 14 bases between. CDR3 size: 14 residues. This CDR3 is CASSQGVDGEEQYF. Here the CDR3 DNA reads TGCGCCAGCAGCCAAGGTGTTGACGGGGAAGAGCAGTACTTC.

The CDR3, as DNA: TGTGCCAGCAGTTTACCCCAGGGAGGAGAGACCCAGTACTTC. It specifies CASSLPQGGETQYF. J is TRBJ2-5 and V is TRBV28; D possibly corresponds to TRBD2 (6 bases). Trimming pared 2 bases from V and 4 bases from J, leaving 11 bases between. The CDR3 contains 14 residues. Germline V gives CDR1 MDHEN, CDR2 SYDVKM.

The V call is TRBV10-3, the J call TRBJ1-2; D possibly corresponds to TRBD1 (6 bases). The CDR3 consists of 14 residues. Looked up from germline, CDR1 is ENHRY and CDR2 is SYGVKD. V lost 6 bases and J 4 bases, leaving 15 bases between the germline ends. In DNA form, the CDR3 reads TGTGCCATCAGGGGAGACAGGATCTCCTATGGCTACACCTTC. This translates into CAIRGDRISYGYTF.

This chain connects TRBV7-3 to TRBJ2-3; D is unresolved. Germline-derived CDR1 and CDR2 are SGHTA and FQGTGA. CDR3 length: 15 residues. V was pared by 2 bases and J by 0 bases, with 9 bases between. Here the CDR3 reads CASSLGQVSTDTQYF. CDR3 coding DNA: TGTGCCAGCAGCTTAGGGCAGGTTAGCACAGATACGCAGTATTTT. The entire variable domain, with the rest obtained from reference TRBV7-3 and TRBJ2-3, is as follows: GAGVSQTPSNKVTEKGKYVELRCDPISGHTALYWYRQSLGQGPEFLIYFQGTGAADDSGLPNDRFFAVRPEGSVSTLKIQRTERGDSAVYLCASSLGQVSTDTQYFGPGTRLTVL.

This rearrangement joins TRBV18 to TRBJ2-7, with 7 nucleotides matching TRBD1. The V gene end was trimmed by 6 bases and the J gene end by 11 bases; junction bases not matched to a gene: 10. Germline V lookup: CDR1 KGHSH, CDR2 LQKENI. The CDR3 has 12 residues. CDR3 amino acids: CASSPTRGQEYF. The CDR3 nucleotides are TGTGCCAGCTCTCCCACGAGGGGGCAGGAGTACTTC.

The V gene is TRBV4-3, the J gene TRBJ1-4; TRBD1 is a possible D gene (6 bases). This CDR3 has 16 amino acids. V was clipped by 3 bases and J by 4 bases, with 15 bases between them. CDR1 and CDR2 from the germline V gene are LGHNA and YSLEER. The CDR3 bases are TGCGCCAGCAGCCACGACCAGGGGAGATTTAATGAAAAACTGTTTTTT. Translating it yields CASSHDQGRFNEKLFF.

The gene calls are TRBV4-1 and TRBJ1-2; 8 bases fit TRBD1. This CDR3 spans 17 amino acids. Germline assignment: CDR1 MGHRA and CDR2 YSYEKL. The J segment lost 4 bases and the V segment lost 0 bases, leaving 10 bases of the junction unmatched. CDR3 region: CASSQEGSGQGTYGYTF. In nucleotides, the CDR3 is TGCGCCAGCAGCCAAGAAGGTTCAGGACAGGGTACCTATGGCTACACCTTC.

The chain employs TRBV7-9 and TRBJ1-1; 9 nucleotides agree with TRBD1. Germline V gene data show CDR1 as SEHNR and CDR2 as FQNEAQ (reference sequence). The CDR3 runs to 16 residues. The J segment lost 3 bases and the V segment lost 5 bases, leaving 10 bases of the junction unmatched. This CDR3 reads CASSQPPRTGDTEAFF. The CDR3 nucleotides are TGTGCCAGCAGCCAACCCCCCCGGACAGGGGACACTGAAGCTTTCTTT. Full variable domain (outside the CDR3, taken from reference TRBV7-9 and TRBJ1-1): DTGVSQNPRHKITKRGQNVTFRCDPISEHNRLYWYRQTLGQGPEFLTYFQNEAQLEKSRLLSDRFSAERPKGSFSTLEIQRTEQGDSAMYLCASSQPPRTGDTEAFFGQGTRLTVV.

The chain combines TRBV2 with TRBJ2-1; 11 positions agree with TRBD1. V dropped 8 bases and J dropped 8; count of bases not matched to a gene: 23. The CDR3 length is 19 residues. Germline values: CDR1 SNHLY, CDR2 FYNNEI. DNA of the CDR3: TGTGCCAGCCGCCCGGGACAGGGGGTTTCTTCTCGAGTGGGGGATGAGCAGTTCTTC. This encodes CASRPGQGVSSRVGDEQFF.

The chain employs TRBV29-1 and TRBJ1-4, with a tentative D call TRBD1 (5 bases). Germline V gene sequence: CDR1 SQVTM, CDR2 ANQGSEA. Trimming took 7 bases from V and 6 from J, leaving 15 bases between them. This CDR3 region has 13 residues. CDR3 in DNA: TGCAGCGCCCGGGCGGGGGGGGATGAAAAACTGTTTTTT. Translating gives CSARAGGDEKLFF.

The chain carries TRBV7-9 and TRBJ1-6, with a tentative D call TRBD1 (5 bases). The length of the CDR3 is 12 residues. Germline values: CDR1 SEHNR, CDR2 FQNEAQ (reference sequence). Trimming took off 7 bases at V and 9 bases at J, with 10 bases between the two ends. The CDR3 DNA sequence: TGTGCCAGCACCGGACAAACTTCACCCCTCCACTTT. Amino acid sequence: CASTGQTSPLHF.

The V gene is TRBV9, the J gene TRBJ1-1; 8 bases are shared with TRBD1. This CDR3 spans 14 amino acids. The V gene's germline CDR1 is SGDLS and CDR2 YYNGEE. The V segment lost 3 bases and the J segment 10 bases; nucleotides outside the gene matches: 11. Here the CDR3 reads CASSASDRVEGAFF. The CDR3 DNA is TGTGCCAGCAGCGCCTCGGACAGGGTGGAGGGAGCTTTCTTT.

Here the CDR3 DNA reads TGTGCCAGCAGCTTGGGGGCAGGGCAAGCTAACTATGGCTACACCTTC. This translates into CASSLGAGQANYGYTF. The V gene is TRBV5-4, the J gene TRBJ1-2, with D possibly TRBD1 on 5 matching bases. Germline values: CDR1 SGHNT, CDR2 YYREEE (reference sequence). V was shortened by 0 bases and J by 0 bases, with 12 bases between the two germline ends. The CDR3 has 16 amino acids.

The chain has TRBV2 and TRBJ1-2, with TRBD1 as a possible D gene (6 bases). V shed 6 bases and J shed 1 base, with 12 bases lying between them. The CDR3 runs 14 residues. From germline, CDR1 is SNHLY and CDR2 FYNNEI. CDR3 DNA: TGTGCCAGCAGAGAACAGGGTCTTAACTATGGCTACACCTTC. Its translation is CASREQGLNYGYTF.

CDR3 bases: TGCGCCAGCAGCGCCCAGGGAATGGGCCAAGAGACCCAGTACTTC. Translating gives CASSAQGMGQETQYF. The chain employs TRBV10-1 and TRBJ2-5; weak D call: TRBD1 (5 bases). Germline V lookup: CDR1 WNHNN, CDR2 SYGVQD (reference sequence). The CDR3 extends over 15 amino acids. The V end was cut by 6 bases, the J end by 1 base, with 15 bases between.

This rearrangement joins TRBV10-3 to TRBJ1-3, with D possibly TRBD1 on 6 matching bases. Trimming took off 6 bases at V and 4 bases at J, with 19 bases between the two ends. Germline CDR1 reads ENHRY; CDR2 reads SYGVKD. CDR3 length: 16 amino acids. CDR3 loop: CAIRPRGGGSGNTIYF. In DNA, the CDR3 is TGTGCCATCAGGCCCCGGGGAGGGGGATCAGGAAACACCATATATTTT.

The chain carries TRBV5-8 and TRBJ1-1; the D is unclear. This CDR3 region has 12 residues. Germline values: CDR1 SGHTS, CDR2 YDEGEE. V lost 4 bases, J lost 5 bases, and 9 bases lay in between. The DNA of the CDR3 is TGTGCCAGCAGCGGTACGGGTACTGAAGCTTTCTTT. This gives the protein CASSGTGTEAFF.